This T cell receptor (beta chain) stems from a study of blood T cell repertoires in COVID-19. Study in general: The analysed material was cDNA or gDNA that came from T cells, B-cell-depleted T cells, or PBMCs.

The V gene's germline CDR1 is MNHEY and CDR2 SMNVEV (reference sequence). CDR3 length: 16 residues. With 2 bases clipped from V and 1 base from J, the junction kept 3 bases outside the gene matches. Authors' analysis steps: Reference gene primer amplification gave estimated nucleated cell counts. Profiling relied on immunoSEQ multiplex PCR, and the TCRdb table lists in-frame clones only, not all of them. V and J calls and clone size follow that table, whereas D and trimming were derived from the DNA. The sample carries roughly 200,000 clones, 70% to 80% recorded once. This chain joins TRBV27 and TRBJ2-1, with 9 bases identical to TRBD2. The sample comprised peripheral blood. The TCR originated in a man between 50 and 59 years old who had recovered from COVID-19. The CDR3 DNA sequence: TGTGCCAGCAGTTTAGTAGCGGGAGCTTCCTACAATGAGCAGTTCTTC. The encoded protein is CASSLVAGASYNEQFF.